The 17 T cell receptor beta chains listed next were all sequenced from one sample in a study of identical twins' blood T cells. Each CDR3 protein gets one entry after TCRdb re-called the 5' RACE reads with MiXCR. This table holds hundreds of thousands of distinct CDR3 sequences, over 25% found once. Material: PBMCs. The receptors come from a woman between 18 and 49 years old in good health.

The table lists this clonotype with a count of one. The V call is TRBV6-1, the J call TRBJ2-7, with 7 bases lining up with TRBD1. This CDR3 has 12 residues. Per germline, CDR1 MNHNS and CDR2 SASEGT. The V and J ends lost 1 base and 12 bases, in that order; junction bases with no gene match: 6. DNA for the CDR3: TGTGCCAGCAGTGAAGTCGACAGGGCTGCGTACTTC. Amino acid sequence: CASSEVDRAAYF.

This rearrangement joins TRBV10-3 to TRBJ2-2; 7 bases line up with TRBD1. The CDR3 loop spans 14 amino acids. Losses at the gene ends were 4 bases for V and 3 bases for J; bases not matched to a gene: 2. The germline V gene encodes CDR1 ENHRY and CDR2 SYGVKD. CDR3 amino acids: CAISGTGDTGELFF. The CDR3 DNA is TGTGCCATCAGTGGTACAGGGGACACCGGGGAGCTGTTTTTT.

This clonotype showed up just a few times. The chain recombines TRBV12-3 or TRBV12-4 with TRBJ1-1; weak D call: TRBD1 (5 bases). The CDR3 is made up of 13 amino acids. V dropped 3 bases and J dropped 3 bases, with 8 bases sitting between them. CDR3 nucleotides: TGTGCCAGCAGTTTTGACAGTTACACTGAAGCTTTCTTT. As protein: CASSFDSYTEAFF.

This clonotype has at least ten counts. The chain carries TRBV20-1 and TRBJ1-2; 9 nucleotides match TRBD1. This CDR3 region has 13 residues. The germline V gene has CDR1 DFQATT and CDR2 SNEGSKA (reference sequence). The trim removed 6 bases at V and 7 bases at J, leaving 9 bases unmatched. CDR3 in DNA: TGCAGTGCCCAGAAGGGACAGGGAGTTGGCTACACCTTC. It is translated as CSAQKGQGVGYTF.

The chain couples TRBV29-1 to TRBJ2-1; 10 bases align to TRBD2. Trimming removed 4 bases from V and 4 bases from J; junction bases left unmatched: 4. The CDR3 spans 14 residues. The V gene's germline CDR1 is SQVTM and CDR2 ANQGSEA. CDR3 sequence: CSVVAGGDYNEQFF. The CDR3 DNA sequence: TGCAGCGTTGTAGCGGGGGGCGATTACAATGAGCAGTTCTTC.

The V gene is TRBV9, the J gene TRBJ1-2, with a possible D match to TRBD1 (5 bases). V lost 3 bases, J lost 0 bases, and 18 bases lay in between. Germline loops: CDR1 SGDLS, CDR2 YYNGEE. This CDR3 region has 17 residues. The CDR3 loop is CASSAEGSWRANYGYTF. CDR3 sequence (DNA): TGTGCCAGCAGCGCCGAGGGGTCTTGGCGCGCTAACTATGGCTACACCTTC.

The chain recombines TRBV5-5 with TRBJ1-5, with D possibly TRBD1 on 5 matching bases. Germline CDR1 SGHKS, CDR2 YYEKEE (reference sequence). CDR3 length: 13 amino acids. The germline V and J ends were trimmed by 4 bases and 6 bases, with 11 bases remaining between them. The DNA for the CDR3 is TGTGCCAGCAGCCCATGGGGCGGTCAGCCCCAGCATTTT. Its protein product is CASSPWGGQPQHF.

V is TRBV4-2 and J is TRBJ2-1; D gene uncertain. Trimming removed 1 base from V and 4 bases from J, with 8 bases in between. The germline V gene has CDR1 LGHNA and CDR2 YNFKEQ. CDR3 length: 14 residues. CDR3 amino acids: CASSQAGTYNEQFF. CDR3 DNA sequence: TGTGCCAGCAGCCAAGCGGGCACTTACAATGAGCAGTTCTTC.

V is TRBV6-5 and J is TRBJ1-2, with D maybe TRBD1 (5 bases). Germline CDR1 and CDR2: MNHEY and SVGAGI. The CDR3 sequence is 16 residues long. Between the trimmed V and J ends, which lost 6 bases and 6 bases, there was a span of 23 bases. CDR3 amino acids: CASSTIPGRPQNGYTF. The CDR3 DNA reads as TGTGCCAGCAGCACGATTCCGGGACGGCCTCAGAATGGCTACACCTTC.

The rearrangement links TRBV18 to TRBJ2-5; no reliable D call. This CDR3 spans 14 amino acids. The V gene's germline CDR1 is KGHSH and CDR2 LQKENI. V was pared by 3 bases and J by 1 base, with 9 bases between. In DNA form, the CDR3 reads TGTGCCAGCTCACCGGGCTATACCCAAGAGACCCAGTACTTC. Translating gives CASSPGYTQETQYF.

CDR3 region: CASSPHPTGELFF. The DNA of the CDR3 is TGTGCCAGCAGCCCTCACCCCACCGGGGAGCTGTTTTTT. The chain couples TRBV7-2 to TRBJ2-2, with D uncertain. Looked up from germline, CDR1 is SGHTA and CDR2 is FQGNSA. CDR3 length equals 13 residues. V was cut by 5 bases and J by 4 bases, with 8 bases left in between.

Note on this clonotype: The junction and the germline gene differ at one end; a read error may be behind it. J is TRBJ1-3 and V is TRBV6-6; no reliable D call. Germline lookup yields CDR1 MNHNY and CDR2 SVGAGI (reference sequence). CDR3 length equals 14 residues. The CDR3 loop reads CASSYGLSGDTIYF. DNA of the CDR3: TGTGCCAGCAGTTACGGCCTATCTGGAGACACCATATATTTT.

This clonotype was picked up a small number of times. The chain is built from TRBV9 and TRBJ1-1, with a weak D call TRBD1 (5 bases). The germline CDR1 and CDR2 sequences are SGDLS and YYNGEE. This CDR3 has 13 residues. Trimming stripped 0 bases from V and 10 bases from J, with 13 bases between. In nucleotides, the CDR3 is TGTGCCAGCAGCGTAGCTAACGGGGGGGGAGCTTTCTTT. It yields the protein CASSVANGGGAFF.

The V call is TRBV5-1, the J call TRBJ1-1; 7 nucleotides line up with TRBD1. The CDR3 is 15 residues long. J lost 1 base, V lost 1 base, and 4 bases had no gene match. From germline, CDR1 is SGHRS and CDR2 YFSETQ. The CDR3, as DNA: TGCGCCAGCAGCTTGTTATCAGGGGGGAACACTGAAGCTTTCTTT. It is translated as CASSLLSGGNTEAFF. The complete variable domain, with remaining parts taken from reference TRBV5-1 and TRBJ1-1, reads KAGVTQTPRYLIKTRGQQVTLSCSPISGHRSVSWYQQTPGQGLQFLFEYFSETQRNKGNFPGRFSGRQFSNSRSEMNVSTLELGDSALYLCASSLLSGGNTEAFFGQGTRLTVV.

This clonotype was recorded at least ten times. The V call is TRBV29-1, the J call TRBJ2-7; D call uncertain. V gave up 3 bases and J gave up 0 bases, with 12 bases separating them. Germline-derived CDR1 and CDR2 are SQVTM and ANQGSEA. The CDR3 runs to 14 residues. The CDR3, as DNA: TGCAGCGTTGAGGTCTTGACGAGCTCCTACGAGCAGTACTTC. It encodes CSVEVLTSSYEQYF.

This rearrangement joins TRBV7-2 to TRBJ2-1; 7 bases match TRBD2. With 0 bases clipped from V and 2 bases from J, the junction kept 4 bases outside the gene matches. Germline-derived CDR1 and CDR2 are SGHTA and FQGNSA. The CDR3 consists of 16 residues. CDR3 coding DNA: TGTGCCAGCAGCTTAGCCCCTAGCGGAGCCTACAATGAGCAGTTCTTC. It encodes CASSLAPSGAYNEQFF.

This clonotype was counted only a few times. V is TRBV6-4 and J is TRBJ1-6; a possible D gene is TRBD1 (6 bases). Per germline, CDR1 MRHNA and CDR2 SNTAGT. The CDR3 is 13 amino acids. Trimming took 3 bases from V and 13 from J, leaving 13 bases between them. The CDR3 loop reads CASSEAIGQPLHF. CDR3 nucleotides: TGTGCCAGCAGTGAAGCCATCGGACAGCCCCTCCACTTT.